This TCR beta chain was observed in a study of T cells in Graves' hyperthyroidism and ophthalmopathy. Broader study findings: Blood also held most thyroid clonotypes expanded beyond 0.001.

This clonotype turned up a few times. The antigen remains undetermined. TCR beta CDR3 regions were amplified from RNA. Using the HTBI primer set, a first-round RT-PCR was run on the TCR CDR3. TCRdb reprocessed the multiplex PCR reads with MiXCR, giving one entry per CDR3 protein. Of 300,000 or so distinct CDR3 sequences in the sample, roughly 23% are singletons; the top ten hold around 45%. V was clipped by 1 base and J by 7 bases, with 11 bases between them. The CDR3 sequence is 14 residues long. Germline V gives CDR1 GTSNPN, CDR2 SVGIG (reference sequence). The specimen was blood. The clonotype comes from a woman aged 50 to 65 with Graves' hyperthyroidism. The V and J genes are TRBV30 and TRBJ1-6; tentative D call: TRBD1 (5 bases). The CDR3, as DNA: TGTGCCTGGAGTGAGGAACGGGGGAATTCACCCCTCCACTTT. Protein product: CAWSEERGNSPLHF.